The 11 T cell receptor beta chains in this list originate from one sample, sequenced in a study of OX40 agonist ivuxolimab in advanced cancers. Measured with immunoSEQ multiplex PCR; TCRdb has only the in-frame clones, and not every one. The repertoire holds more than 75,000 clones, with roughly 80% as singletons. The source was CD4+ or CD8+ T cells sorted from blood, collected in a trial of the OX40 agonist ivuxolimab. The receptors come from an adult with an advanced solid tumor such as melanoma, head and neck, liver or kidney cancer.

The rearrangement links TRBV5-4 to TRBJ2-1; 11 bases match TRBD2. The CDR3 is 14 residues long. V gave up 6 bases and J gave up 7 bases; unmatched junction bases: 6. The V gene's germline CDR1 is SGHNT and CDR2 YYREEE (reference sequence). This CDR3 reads CASNSGGARNEQFF. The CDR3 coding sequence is TGTGCCAGCAATAGCGGGGGGGCGCGTAATGAGCAGTTCTTC.

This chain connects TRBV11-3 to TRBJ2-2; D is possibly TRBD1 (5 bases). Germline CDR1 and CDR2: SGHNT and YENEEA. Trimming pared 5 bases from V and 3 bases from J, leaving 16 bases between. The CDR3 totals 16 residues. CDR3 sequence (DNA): TGTGCCAGCAGCACCGGACAAGGGTACGACACCGGGGAGCTGTTTTTT. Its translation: CASSTGQGYDTGELFF.

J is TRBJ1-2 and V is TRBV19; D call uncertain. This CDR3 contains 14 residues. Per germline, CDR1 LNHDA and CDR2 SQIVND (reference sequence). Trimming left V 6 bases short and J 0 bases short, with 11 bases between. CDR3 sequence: CASRILSTNYGYTF. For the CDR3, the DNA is TGTGCCAGTAGGATCCTCAGTACTAACTATGGCTACACCTTC.

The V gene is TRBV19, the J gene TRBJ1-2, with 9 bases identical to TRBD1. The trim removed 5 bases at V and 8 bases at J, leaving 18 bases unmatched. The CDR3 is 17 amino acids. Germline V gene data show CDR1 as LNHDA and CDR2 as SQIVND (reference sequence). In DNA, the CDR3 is TGTGCCAGTAGTTTACAGGGGGCAAACAATCCTGCCTACGGCTACACCTTC. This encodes CASSLQGANNPAYGYTF.

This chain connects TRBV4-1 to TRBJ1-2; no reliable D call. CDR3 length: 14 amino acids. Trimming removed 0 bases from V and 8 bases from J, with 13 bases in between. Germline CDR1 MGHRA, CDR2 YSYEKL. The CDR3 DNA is TGCGCCAGCAGCCAAGATAGGGTGTTGCGGGGCTACACCTTC. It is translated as CASSQDRVLRGYTF.

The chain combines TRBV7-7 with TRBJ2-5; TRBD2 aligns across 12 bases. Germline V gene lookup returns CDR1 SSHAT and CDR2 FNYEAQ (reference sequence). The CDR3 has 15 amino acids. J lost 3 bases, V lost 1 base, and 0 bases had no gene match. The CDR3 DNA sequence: TGTGCCAGCAGCTTAGGACTAGCGGGGGAAGAGACCCAGTACTTC. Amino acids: CASSLGLAGEETQYF. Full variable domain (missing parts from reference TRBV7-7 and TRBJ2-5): GAGVSQSPRYKVTKRGQDVTLRCDPISSHATLYWYQQALGQGPEFLTYFNYEAQPDKSGLPSDRFSAERPEGSISTLTIQRTEQRDSAMYRCASSLGLAGEETQYFGPGTRLLVL.

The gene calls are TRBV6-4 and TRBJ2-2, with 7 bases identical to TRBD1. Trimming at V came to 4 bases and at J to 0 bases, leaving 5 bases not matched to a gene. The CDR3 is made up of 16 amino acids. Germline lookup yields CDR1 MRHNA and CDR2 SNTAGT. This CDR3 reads CASSVQGPPNTGELFF. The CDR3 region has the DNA TGTGCCAGCAGTGTACAGGGGCCCCCGAACACCGGGGAGCTGTTTTTT.

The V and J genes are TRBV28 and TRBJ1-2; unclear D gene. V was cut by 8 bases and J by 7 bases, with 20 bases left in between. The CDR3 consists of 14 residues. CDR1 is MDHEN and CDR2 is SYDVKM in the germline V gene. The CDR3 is CASGLPEGAFGYTF. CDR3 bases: TGTGCCAGCGGCCTTCCCGAGGGTGCCTTTGGCTACACCTTC.

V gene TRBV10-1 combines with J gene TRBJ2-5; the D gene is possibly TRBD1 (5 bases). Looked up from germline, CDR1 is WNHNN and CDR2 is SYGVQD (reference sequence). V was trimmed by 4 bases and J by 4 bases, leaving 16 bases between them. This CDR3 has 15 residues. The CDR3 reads CASSGTLRQPETQYF. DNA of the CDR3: TGCGCCAGCAGTGGCACCCTCCGACAGCCAGAGACCCAGTACTTC.

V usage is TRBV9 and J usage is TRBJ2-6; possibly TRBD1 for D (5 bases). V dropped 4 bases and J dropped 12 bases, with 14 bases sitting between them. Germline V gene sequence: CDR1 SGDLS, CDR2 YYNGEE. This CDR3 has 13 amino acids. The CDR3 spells CASSSQDGSVLTF. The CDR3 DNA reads TGTGCCAGCAGCTCACAGGATGGCAGCGTCCTGACTTTC.

This chain's CDR3 is CASSLGTTGANVLTF. CDR3 nucleotide sequence: TGCGCCAGCTCGCTCGGGACAACCGGGGCCAACGTCCTGACTTTC. This chain uses TRBV10-1 with TRBJ2-6; D may be TRBD1 (6 bases). Germline loops: CDR1 WNHNN, CDR2 SYGVQD (reference sequence). The V end was cut by 8 bases, the J end by 4 bases, with 15 bases between. CDR3 length equals 15 residues.